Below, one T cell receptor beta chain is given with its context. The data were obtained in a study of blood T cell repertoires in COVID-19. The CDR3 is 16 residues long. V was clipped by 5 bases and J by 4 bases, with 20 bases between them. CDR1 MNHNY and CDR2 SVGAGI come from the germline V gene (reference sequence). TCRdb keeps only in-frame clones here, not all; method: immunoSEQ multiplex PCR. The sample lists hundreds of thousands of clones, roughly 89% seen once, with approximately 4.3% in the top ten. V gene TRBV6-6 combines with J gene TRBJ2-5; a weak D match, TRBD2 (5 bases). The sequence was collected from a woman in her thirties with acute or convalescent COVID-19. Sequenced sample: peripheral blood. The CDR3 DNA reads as TGTGCCAGCAGTCAAAAAGCTAGGGCCGGAGGAGAGACCCAGTACTTC. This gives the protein CASSQKARAGGETQYF.